This T cell receptor (beta chain) was identified in a study of metastatic and nonmetastatic thyroid tumors. Study details: Repertoire data that came from the blood and tumor or nodule tissue of malignant and benign thyroid patients were compared.

The study, taken as a whole, reports: Across blood and tumor, TCR beta diversity in malignant thyroid tumors was reportedly significantly higher than in benign nodules.

No treatment had been given to any patient before thyroid surgery. This clone was seen many times. The antigen is not known. Unmatched junction bases numbered 12, after V lost 10 bases and J lost 1 base. The V gene's germline CDR1 is LNHDA and CDR2 SQIVND (reference sequence). The CDR3 is 17 residues long. TCRdb reprocessed the PCR reads via MiXCR. The sample gives over 35,000 clones, less than 20% of which show up once; around 9.9% is in the top ten. The receptor's source is a female donor with papillary thyroid cancer or a benign thyroid nodule (not recorded which). Some clones in this sample may be carry-over from other donors' samples. The chain carries TRBV19 and TRBJ2-1; 11 positions agree with TRBD1. Sequenced: tumor tissue. The CDR3 DNA sequence: TGTGCCACCTCGGACAGGGGGCAGCTGATATCCTACAATGAGCAGTTCTTC. Amino acid sequence: CATSDRGQLISYNEQFF. The variable domain in full, with the rest retrieved from reference TRBV19 and TRBJ2-1, is DGGITQSPKYLFRKEGQNVTLSCEQNLNHDAMYWYRQDPGQGLRLIYYSQIVNDFQKGDIAEGYSVSREKKESFPLTVTSAQKNPTAFYLCATSDRGQLISYNEQFFGPGTRLTVL.